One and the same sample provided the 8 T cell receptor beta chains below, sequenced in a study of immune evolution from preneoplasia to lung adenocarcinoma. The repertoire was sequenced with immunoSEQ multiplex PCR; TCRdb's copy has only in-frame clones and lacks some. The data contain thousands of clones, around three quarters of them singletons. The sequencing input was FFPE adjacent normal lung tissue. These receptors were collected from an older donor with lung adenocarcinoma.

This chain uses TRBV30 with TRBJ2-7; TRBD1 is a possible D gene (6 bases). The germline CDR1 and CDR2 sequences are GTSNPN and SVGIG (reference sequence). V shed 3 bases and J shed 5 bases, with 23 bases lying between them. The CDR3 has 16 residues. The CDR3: CAWRGGSGLPLNEQYF. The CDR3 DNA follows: TGTGCCTGGAGAGGGGGAAGTGGGCTCCCCCTGAACGAGCAGTACTTC.

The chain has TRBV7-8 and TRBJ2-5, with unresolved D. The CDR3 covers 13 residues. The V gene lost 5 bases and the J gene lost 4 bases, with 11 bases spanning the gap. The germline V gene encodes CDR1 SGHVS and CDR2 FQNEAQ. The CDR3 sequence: CASSTGAGETQYF. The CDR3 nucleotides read TGTGCCAGCAGCACCGGTGCAGGAGAGACCCAGTACTTC.

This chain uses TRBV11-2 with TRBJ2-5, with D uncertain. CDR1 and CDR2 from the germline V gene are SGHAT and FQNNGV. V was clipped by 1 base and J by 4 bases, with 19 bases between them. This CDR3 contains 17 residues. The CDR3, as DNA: TGTGCCAGCAGCTTAGCGGCTCGATGGGGTTGGGGAGAGACCCAGTACTTC. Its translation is CASSLAARWGWGETQYF.

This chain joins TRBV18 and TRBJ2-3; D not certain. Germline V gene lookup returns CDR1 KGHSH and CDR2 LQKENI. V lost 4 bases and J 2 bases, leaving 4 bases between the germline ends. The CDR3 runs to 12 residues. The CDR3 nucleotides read TGTGCCAGCTCACAACCCACAGATACGCAGTATTTT. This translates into CASSQPTDTQYF. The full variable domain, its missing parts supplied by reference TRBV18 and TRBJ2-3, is NAGVMQNPRHLVRRRGQEARLRCSPMKGHSHVYWYRQLPEEGLKFMVYLQKENIIDESGMPKERFSAEFPKEGPSILRIQQVVRGDSAAYFCASSQPTDTQYFGPGTRLTVL.

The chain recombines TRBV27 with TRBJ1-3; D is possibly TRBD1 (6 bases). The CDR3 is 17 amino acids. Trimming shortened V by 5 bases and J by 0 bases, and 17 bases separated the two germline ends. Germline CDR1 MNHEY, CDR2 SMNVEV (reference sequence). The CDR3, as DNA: TGTGCCAGCAGTCCCACGACAGGTTCTGTCTCTGGAAACACCATATATTTT. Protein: CASSPTTGSVSGNTIYF.

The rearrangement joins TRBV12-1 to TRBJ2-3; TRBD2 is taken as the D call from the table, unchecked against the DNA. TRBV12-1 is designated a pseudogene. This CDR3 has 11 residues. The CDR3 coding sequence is TGTGCCAGCAGCTCTGTCGGTACGCAGTATTTT. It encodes CASSSVGTQYF.

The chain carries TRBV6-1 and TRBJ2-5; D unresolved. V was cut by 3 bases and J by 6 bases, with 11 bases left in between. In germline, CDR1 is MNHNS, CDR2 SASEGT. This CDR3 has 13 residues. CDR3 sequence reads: CASSDPGRQTQYF. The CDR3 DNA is TGTGCCAGCAGTGATCCAGGTCGGCAGACCCAGTACTTC.

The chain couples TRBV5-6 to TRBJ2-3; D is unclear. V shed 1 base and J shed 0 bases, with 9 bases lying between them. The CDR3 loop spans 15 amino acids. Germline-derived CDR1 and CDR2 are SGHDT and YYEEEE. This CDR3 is CASSLLGRSTDTQYF. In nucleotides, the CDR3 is TGTGCCAGCAGCTTGCTAGGACGGAGCACAGATACGCAGTATTTT. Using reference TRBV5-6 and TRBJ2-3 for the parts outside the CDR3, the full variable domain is DAGVTQSPTHLIKTRGQQVTLRCSPKSGHDTVSWYQQALGQGPQFIFQYYEEEERQRGNFPDRFSGHQFPNYSSELNVNALLLGDSALYLCASSLLGRSTDTQYFGPGTRLTVL.